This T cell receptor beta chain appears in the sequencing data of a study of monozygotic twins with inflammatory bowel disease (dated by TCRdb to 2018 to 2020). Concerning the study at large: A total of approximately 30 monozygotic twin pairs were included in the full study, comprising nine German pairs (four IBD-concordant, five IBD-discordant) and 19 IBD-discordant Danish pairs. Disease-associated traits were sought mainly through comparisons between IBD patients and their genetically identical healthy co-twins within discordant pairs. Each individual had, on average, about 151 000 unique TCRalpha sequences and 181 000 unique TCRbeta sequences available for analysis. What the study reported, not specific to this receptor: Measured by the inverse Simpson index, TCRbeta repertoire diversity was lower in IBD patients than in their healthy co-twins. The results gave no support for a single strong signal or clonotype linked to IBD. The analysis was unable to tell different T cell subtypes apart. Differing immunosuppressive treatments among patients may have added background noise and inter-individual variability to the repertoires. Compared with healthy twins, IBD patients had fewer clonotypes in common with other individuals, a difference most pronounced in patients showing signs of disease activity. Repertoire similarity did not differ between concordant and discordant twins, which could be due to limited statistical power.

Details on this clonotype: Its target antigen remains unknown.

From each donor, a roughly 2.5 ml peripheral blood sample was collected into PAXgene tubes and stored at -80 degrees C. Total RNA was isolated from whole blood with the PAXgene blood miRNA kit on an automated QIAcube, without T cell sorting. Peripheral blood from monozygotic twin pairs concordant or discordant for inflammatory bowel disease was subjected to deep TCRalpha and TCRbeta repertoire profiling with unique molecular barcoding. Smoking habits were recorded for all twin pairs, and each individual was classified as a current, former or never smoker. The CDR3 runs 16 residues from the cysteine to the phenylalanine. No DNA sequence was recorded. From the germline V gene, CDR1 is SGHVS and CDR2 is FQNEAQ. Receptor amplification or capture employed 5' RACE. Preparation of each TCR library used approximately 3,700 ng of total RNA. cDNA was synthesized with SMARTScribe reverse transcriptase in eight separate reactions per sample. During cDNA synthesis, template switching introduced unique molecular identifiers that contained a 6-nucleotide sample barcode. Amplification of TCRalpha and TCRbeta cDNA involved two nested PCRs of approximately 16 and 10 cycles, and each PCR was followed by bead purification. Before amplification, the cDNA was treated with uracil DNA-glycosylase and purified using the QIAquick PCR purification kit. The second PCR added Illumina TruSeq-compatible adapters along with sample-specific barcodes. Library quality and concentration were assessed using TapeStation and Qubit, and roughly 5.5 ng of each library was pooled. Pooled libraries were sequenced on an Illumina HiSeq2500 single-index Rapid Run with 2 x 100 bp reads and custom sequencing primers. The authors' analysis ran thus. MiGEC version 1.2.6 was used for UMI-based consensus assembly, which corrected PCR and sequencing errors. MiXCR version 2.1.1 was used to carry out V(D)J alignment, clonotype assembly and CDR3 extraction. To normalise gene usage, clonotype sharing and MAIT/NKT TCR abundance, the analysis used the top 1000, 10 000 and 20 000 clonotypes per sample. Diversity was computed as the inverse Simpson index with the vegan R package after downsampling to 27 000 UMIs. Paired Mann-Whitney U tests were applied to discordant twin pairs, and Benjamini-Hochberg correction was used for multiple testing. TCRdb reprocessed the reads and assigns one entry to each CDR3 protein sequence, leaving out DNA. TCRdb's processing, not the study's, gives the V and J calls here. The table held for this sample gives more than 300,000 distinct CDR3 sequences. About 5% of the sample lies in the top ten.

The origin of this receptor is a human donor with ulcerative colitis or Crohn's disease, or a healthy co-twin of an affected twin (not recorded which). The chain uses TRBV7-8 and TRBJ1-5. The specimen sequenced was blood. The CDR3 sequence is CASSLRGQRGEPPQHF.